Following are 20 T cell receptor beta chains from one sample sequenced in a study of cytomegalovirus exposure and HLA in healthy donors. Researchers ran the PCR with 60 Vbeta and 13 Jbeta primers. Sequencing was performed with immunoSEQ multiplex PCR; in TCRdb, only in-frame clones are kept and a portion is missing. The sample has under 150,000 clones; 63% are singletons. The source material was PBMCs. The receptor source for this set is a man aged 40-55 years in good health and CMV-seropositive.

CDR3 loop: CASSIGQVVGYTF. The CDR3 nucleotides are TGTGCCAGCAGCATCGGACAGGTGGTTGGCTACACCTTC. V is TRBV5-8 and J is TRBJ1-2; TRBD1 agrees at 7 bases. Trimming at V came to 4 bases and at J to 7 bases, leaving 7 bases not matched to a gene. This CDR3 has 13 amino acids. Germline CDR1 SGHTS, CDR2 YDEGEE.

This chain links TRBV21-1 with TRBJ1-5; TRBD1 reflects the table's D call only, with no check against the DNA. TRBV21-1 is listed as a pseudogene. The CDR3 has 18 amino acids. The CDR3 here is CASSKRSRRSRVGQPQHF. The CDR3 DNA sequence: TGTGCCAGCAGCAAAAGGTCACGTAGGTCCAGGGTTGGGCAGCCCCAGCATTTT.

Details on this clone: The junction departs from the called germline gene at one end, perhaps through a read error. The CDR3 DNA reads as TGTGCCAGCAGCCCCTCGGCCGGGTCCTTAGGTAACTTC. It yields the protein CASSPSAGSLGNF. This chain links TRBV9 with TRBJ2-7; no clear D. The length of the CDR3 is 13 residues. In germline, CDR1 is SGDLS, CDR2 YYNGEE.

Comments on this clone: The identical CDR3 is also encoded by other nucleotide sequences in the sample. The chain uses TRBV28 and TRBJ2-5; 9 nucleotides line up with TRBD1. This CDR3 contains 14 residues. Germline CDR1 MDHEN, CDR2 SYDVKM. Germline trimming cut 3 bases from V and 5 bases from J; bases unmatched to any gene: 4. For the CDR3, the DNA is TGTGCCAGCAGTTTCGGACAGGGGAGGGAGACCCAGTACTTC. Its protein is CASSFGQGRETQYF.

The chain joins TRBV5-6 to TRBJ2-7, with TRBD2 matching over 13 bases. Germline V gene sequence: CDR1 SGHDT, CDR2 YYEEEE. This CDR3 comprises 17 residues. V was clipped by 2 bases and J by 0 bases; unmatched bases: 5. CDR3 DNA: TGTGCCAGCAGCTTCTCCGGGACTAGCGGGGTCTCCTACGAGCAGTACTTC. Its protein product is CASSFSGTSGVSYEQYF.

CDR3 DNA sequence: TGTGCCAGCAGTTCCCCCGGGACTAGCGGCACAGATACGCAGTATTTT. Its translation is CASSSPGTSGTDTQYF. This chain uses TRBV2 with TRBJ2-3; TRBD2 agrees at 10 bases. Trimming at V came to 5 bases and at J to 1 base, leaving 6 bases not matched to a gene. Germline CDR1 SNHLY, CDR2 FYNNEI. This CDR3 has 16 amino acids.

This clone was observed a single time. The V call is TRBV28, the J call TRBJ2-3; 11 bases fit TRBD2. This CDR3 region has 17 residues. Germline-derived CDR1 and CDR2 are MDHEN and SYDVKM. With V trimmed by 6 bases and J by 2 bases, 10 bases remained unmatched. The CDR3 DNA reads TGTGCCAGCAGACTATCAACTAGCGGGAGTGTCACAGATACGCAGTATTTT. Translating gives CASRLSTSGSVTDTQYF.

This clone was counted between two and nine times. CDR3 protein: CASSLEPGGQPQHF. CDR3 in DNA: TGTGCCAGCAGTTTAGAGCCAGGGGGGCAGCCCCAGCATTTT. The J gene is TRBJ1-5, the V gene TRBV27; 7 bases agree with TRBD1. The CDR3 covers 14 residues. Germline-derived CDR1 and CDR2 are MNHEY and SMNVEV (reference sequence). V lost 2 bases to trimming and J lost 7 bases; unmatched junction nucleotides: 5.

The CDR3 nucleotides are TGCGCCAGCAGCGAGGGGGTGAACACAGATACGCAGTATTTT. Protein sequence: CASSEGVNTDTQYF. The chain couples TRBV5-1 to TRBJ2-3; D is perhaps TRBD1 (6 bases). Trimming left V 4 bases short and J 2 bases short, with 11 bases between. This CDR3 spans 14 amino acids. Per germline, CDR1 SGHRS and CDR2 YFSETQ.

In its sample, this clone was seen a few times. V is TRBV6-1 and J is TRBJ1-2; TRBD1 is a possible D gene (6 bases). The CDR3 is made up of 14 amino acids. The ends were cut back, 3 bases at V and 4 bases at J, with 12 bases in the middle. Per germline, CDR1 MNHNS and CDR2 SASEGT. The CDR3 loop reads CASSDGGAFYGYTF. CDR3 sequence (DNA): TGTGCCAGCAGTGATGGGGGGGCCTTCTATGGCTACACCTTC.

The chain links TRBV5-8 to TRBJ2-5; unclear D gene. Trimming shortened V by 2 bases and J by 2 bases, and 10 bases separated the two germline ends. CDR3 length: 14 amino acids. Germline CDR1 SGHTS, CDR2 YDEGEE. In DNA form, the CDR3 reads TGTGCCAGCAGCTTATCAGAATTACAAGAGACCCAGTACTTC. Protein product: CASSLSELQETQYF.

V and J are TRBV18 and TRBJ2-5; D not resolved. Trimming took off 1 base at V and 3 bases at J, with 12 bases between the two ends. This CDR3 comprises 15 residues. CDR1 and CDR2 from the germline V gene are KGHSH and LQKENI. DNA for the CDR3: TGTGCCAGCTCACCACGAGCAGGTTGGGAAGAGACCCAGTACTTC. It specifies CASSPRAGWEETQYF.

This chain joins TRBV25-1 and TRBJ2-1, with a possible D match to TRBD2 (6 bases). Germline V gives CDR1 MGHDK, CDR2 SYGVNS. There are 15 residues in the CDR3. The ends were cut back, 2 bases at V and 7 bases at J, with 15 bases in the middle. DNA of the CDR3: TGTGCCAGCAGTGAACTGACTAGACGGGGAAATGAGCAGTTCTTC. Amino acid sequence: CASSELTRRGNEQFF.

The chain uses TRBV7-9 and TRBJ2-3, with a possible D match to TRBD1 (6 bases). The germline V gene encodes CDR1 SEHNR and CDR2 FQNEAQ (reference sequence). V was shortened by 1 base and J by 3 bases, with 11 bases between the two germline ends. CDR3 size: 15 residues. The chain's CDR3 is CASSLGGLGTDTQYF. DNA for the CDR3: TGTGCCAGCAGCTTAGGGGGGCTTGGGACAGATACGCAGTATTTT.

This clone was seen a handful of times. The V call is TRBV9, the J call TRBJ1-5; D may be TRBD1 (5 bases). Germline CDR1 and CDR2: SGDLS and YYNGEE. Trimming pared 2 bases from V and 2 bases from J, leaving 11 bases between. CDR3 length equals 15 residues. Here the CDR3 reads CASSVAGEGNQPQHF. In nucleotides, the CDR3 is TGTGCCAGCAGCGTTGCGGGGGAAGGCAATCAGCCCCAGCATTTT.

For this clone: A read error may produce the germline difference seen at one junction end. The chain couples TRBV2 to TRBJ1-5, with 11 bases that match TRBD1. This CDR3 comprises 18 residues. The germline gives CDR1 SNHLY, CDR2 FYNNEI. The chain's CDR3 is CASSAPGQGGNYNQSQHF. CDR3 coding DNA: TGTGCCAGCAGCGCTCCGGGACAGGGGGGAAACTACAATCAGTCCCAGCATTTT.

The V gene is TRBV5-3, the J gene TRBJ1-1; no clear D. TRBV5-3 belongs to the ORF category, with a function that is uncertain. The CDR3 totals 14 residues. The V gene lost 1 base and the J gene lost 5 bases, with 12 bases spanning the gap. The CDR3 DNA is TGTGCCAGAAGCTTGAGGCAGGTAGTAACTGAAGCTTTCTTT. It encodes CARSLRQVVTEAFF.

The chain couples TRBV28 to TRBJ1-2; 7 bases agree with TRBD1. The CDR3 totals 15 residues. CDR1 and CDR2 (germline): MDHEN, SYDVKM. The ends lost 0 bases at V and 1 base at J; junction bases unmatched: 2. CDR3 nucleotides: TGTGCCAGCAGTTTATGGCAGGGGGTTAACTATGGCTACACCTTC. It encodes CASSLWQGVNYGYTF.

The V call is TRBV14, the J call TRBJ1-2; D is possibly TRBD1 (5 bases). V was cut by 1 base and J by 4 bases, with 10 bases left in between. Germline CDR1 and CDR2: SGHDN and FVKESK. This CDR3 has 14 amino acids. The CDR3 region has the DNA TGTGCCAGCAGCCAAGCTGCAGGGATCTATGGCTACACCTTC. Its protein is CASSQAAGIYGYTF.

The gene calls are TRBV7-9 and TRBJ1-4; D unclear. Trimming left V 5 bases short and J 8 bases short, with 15 bases between. Germline loops: CDR1 SEHNR, CDR2 FQNEAQ (reference sequence). The CDR3 is made up of 14 amino acids. CDR3 sequence reads: CASSPRGSREKLFF. DNA for the CDR3: TGTGCCAGCAGCCCTCGGGGAAGTCGGGAAAAACTGTTTTTT.